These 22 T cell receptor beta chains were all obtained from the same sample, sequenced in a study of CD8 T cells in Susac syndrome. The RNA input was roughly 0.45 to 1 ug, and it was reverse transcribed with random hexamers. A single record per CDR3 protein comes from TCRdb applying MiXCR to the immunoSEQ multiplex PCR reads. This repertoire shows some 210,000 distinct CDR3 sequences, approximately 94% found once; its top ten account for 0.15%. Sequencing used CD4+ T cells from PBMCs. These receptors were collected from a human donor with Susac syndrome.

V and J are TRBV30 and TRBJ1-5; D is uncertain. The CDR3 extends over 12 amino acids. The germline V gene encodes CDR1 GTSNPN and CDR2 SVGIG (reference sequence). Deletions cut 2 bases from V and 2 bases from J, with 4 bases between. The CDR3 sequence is CAWSLGNQPQHF. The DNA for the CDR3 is TGTGCCTGGAGTCTTGGCAATCAGCCCCAGCATTTT.

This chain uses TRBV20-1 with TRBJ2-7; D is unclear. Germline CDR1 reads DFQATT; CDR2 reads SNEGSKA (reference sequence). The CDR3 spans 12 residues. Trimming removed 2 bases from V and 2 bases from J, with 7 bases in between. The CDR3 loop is CSARQQTYEQYF. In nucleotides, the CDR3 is TGCAGTGCTAGACAGCAGACCTACGAGCAGTACTTC.

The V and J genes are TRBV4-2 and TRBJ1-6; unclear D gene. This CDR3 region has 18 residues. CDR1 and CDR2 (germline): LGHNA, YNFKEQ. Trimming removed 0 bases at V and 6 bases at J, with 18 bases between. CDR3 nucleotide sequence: TGTGCCAGCAGCCAAGATCTCCCTATCGGAAACCTTAATTCACCCCTCCACTTT. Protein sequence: CASSQDLPIGNLNSPLHF.

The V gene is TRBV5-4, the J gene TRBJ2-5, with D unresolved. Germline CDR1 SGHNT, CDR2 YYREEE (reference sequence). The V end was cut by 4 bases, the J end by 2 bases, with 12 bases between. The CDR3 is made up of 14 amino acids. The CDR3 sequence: CASSHPTQQETQYF. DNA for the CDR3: TGTGCCAGCAGCCACCCAACCCAACAAGAGACCCAGTACTTC.

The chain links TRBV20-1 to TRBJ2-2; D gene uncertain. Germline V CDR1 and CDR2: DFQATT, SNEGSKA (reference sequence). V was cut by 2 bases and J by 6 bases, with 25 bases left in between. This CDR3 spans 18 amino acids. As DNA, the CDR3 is TGCAGTGCTAGACTGGCCCGCGGACGCCCAGTCTTAGCCGGGGAGCTGTTTTTT. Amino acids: CSARLARGRPVLAGELFF.

Here the CDR3 reads CASSPSGGLAKNIQYF. CDR3 coding DNA: TGTGCCAGTAGTCCTTCAGGGGGGCTAGCCAAAAACATTCAGTACTTC. V usage is TRBV19 and J usage is TRBJ2-4; TRBD1 is a possible D gene (7 bases). Deletions cut 5 bases from V and 0 bases from J, with 14 bases between. This CDR3 is 16 amino acids long. Germline CDR1 reads LNHDA; CDR2 reads SQIVND (reference sequence).

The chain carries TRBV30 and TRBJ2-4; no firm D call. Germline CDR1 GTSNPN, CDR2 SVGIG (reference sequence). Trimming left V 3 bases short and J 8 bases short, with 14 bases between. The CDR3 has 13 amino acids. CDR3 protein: CAWSHGQEDIQYF. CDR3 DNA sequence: TGTGCCTGGAGCCATGGGCAGGAAGACATTCAGTACTTC.

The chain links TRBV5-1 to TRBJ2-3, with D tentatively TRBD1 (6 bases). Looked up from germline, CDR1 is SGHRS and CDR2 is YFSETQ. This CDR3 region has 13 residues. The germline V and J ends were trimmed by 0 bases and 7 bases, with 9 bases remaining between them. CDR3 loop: CASSLGTEHTQYF. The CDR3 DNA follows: TGCGCCAGCAGCTTGGGGACAGAGCATACGCAGTATTTT.

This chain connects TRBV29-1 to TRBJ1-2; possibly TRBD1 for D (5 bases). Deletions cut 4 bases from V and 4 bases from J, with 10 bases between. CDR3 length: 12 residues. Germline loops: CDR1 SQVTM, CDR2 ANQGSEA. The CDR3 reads CSVVSQGYGYTF. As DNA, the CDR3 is TGCAGCGTTGTGTCCCAGGGCTATGGCTACACCTTC. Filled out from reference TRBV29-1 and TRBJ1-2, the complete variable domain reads SAVISQKPSRDICQRGTSLTIQCQVDSQVTMMFWYRQQPGQSLTLIATANQGSEATYESGFVIDKFPISRPNLTFSTLTVSNMSPEDSSIYLCSVVSQGYGYTFGSGTRLTVV.

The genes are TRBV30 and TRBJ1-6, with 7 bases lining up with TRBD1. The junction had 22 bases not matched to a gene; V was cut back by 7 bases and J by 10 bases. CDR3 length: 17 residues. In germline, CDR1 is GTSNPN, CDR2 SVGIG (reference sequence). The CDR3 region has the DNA TGTGCCTTTATTGGGGCAGGGGGGCCCCTGATGGGGTCACCCCTCCACTTT. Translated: CAFIGAGGPLMGSPLHF.

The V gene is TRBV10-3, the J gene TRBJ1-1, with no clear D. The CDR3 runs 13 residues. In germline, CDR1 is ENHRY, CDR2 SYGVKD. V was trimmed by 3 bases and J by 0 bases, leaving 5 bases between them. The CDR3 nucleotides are TGTGCCATCAGTGACGGTTTGAACACTGAAGCTTTCTTT. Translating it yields CAISDGLNTEAFF.

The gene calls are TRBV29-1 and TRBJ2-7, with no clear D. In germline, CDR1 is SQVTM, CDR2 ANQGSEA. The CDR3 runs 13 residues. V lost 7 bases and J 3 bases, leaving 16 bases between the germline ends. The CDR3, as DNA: TGCAGCGCCTTACACTTTCGGAGCTACGAGCAGTACTTC. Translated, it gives CSALHFRSYEQYF.

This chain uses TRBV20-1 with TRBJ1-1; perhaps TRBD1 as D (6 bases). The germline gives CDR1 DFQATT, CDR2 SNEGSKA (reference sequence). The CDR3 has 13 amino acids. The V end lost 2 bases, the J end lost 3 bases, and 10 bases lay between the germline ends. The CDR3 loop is CSARRDRYTEAFF. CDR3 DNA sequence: TGCAGTGCTAGACGAGACAGGTACACTGAAGCTTTCTTT.

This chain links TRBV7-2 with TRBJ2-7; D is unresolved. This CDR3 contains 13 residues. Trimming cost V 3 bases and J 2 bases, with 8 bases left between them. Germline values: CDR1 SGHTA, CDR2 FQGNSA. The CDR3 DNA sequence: TGTGCCAGCAGCTTTTCCCAGACCTACGAGCAGTACTTC. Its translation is CASSFSQTYEQYF.

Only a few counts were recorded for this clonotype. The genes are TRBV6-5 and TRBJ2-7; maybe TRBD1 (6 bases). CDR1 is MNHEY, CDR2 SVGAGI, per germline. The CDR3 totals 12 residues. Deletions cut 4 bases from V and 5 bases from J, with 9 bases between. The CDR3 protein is CASSLGGNEQYF. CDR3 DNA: TGTGCCAGCAGTTTAGGGGGAAACGAGCAGTACTTC.

The CDR3 nucleotides read TGTGCCACCAGTGATTATCAGGGGGCGGATACGCAGTATTTT. Translating gives CATSDYQGADTQYF. The V and J genes are TRBV24-1 and TRBJ2-3; TRBD1 aligns across 8 bases. CDR3 length: 14 residues. V trimming: 2 bases; J trimming: 6 bases; junction bases outside the gene matches: 3. The germline V gene encodes CDR1 KGHDR and CDR2 SFDVKD.

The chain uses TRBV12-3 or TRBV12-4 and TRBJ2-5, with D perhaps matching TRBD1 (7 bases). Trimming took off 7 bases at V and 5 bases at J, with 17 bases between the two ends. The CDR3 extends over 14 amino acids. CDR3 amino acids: CASTRTGREETQYF. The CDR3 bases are TGTGCCAGCACTAGGACAGGTCGGGAGGAGACCCAGTACTTC.

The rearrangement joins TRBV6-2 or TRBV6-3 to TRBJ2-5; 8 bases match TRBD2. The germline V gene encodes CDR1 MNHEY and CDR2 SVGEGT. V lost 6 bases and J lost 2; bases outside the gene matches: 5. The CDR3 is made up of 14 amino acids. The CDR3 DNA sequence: TGTGCCAGCAGCGTTACTAGCGGACAAGAGACCCAGTACTTC. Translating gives CASSVTSGQETQYF.

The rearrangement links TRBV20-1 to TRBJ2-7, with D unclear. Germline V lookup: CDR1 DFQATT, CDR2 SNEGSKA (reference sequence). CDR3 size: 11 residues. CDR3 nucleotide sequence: TGCAGCGGCCTCGCTAGCTACGAGCAGTACTTC. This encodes CSGLASYEQYF.

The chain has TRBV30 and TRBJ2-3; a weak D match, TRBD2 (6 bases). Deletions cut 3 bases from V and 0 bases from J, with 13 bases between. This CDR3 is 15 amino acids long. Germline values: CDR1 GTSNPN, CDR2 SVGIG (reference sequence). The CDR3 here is CAWRRGAGSTDTQYF. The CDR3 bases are TGTGCCTGGAGACGCGGGGCGGGCAGCACAGATACGCAGTATTTT.

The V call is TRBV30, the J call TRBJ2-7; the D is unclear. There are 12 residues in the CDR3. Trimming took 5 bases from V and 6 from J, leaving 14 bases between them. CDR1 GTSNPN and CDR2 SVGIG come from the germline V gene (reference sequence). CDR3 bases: TGTGCCTGGCGTCGACGGGCTGGCGAGCAGTACTTC. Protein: CAWRRRAGEQYF.

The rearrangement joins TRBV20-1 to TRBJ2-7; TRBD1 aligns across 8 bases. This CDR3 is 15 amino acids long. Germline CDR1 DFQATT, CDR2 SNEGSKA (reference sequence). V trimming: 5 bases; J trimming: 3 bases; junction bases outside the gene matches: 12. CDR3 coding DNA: TGCAGTGCTCCCAGCGACTTGACAGGGGACTACGAGCAGTACTTC. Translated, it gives CSAPSDLTGDYEQYF.